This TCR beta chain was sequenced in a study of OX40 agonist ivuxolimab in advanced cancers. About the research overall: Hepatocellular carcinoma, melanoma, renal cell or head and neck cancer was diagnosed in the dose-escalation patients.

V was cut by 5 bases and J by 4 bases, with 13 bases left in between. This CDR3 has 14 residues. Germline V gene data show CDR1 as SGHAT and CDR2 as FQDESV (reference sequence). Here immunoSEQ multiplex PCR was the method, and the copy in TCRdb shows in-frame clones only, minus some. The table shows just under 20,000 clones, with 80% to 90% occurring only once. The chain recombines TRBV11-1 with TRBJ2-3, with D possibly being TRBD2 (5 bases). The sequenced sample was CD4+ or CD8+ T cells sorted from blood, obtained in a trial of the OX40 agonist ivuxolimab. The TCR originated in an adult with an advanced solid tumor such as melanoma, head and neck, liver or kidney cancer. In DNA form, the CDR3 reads TGTGCCAGCAGCCAAACTAGTTACCCAGATACGCAGTATTTT. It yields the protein CASSQTSYPDTQYF.